A single sample gave rise to the 20 T cell receptor beta chains below, sequenced in a study of Tregs in tolerant kidney transplant recipients. Assay: immunoSEQ multiplex PCR; the TCRdb copy retains only in-frame clones and omits some. The repertoire consists of approximately 100,000 clones, with 90% to 95% occurring once and the leading ten covering around 0.45%. The sequencing here drew on CD4+ T cells from blood, taken before the transplant. Receptor source: a human donor who received a combined kidney and bone marrow transplant.

The chain links TRBV21-1 to TRBJ2-5; the table's D gene call, TRBD2, was not cross checked with the DNA. TRBV21-1 is shown as a pseudogene. The CDR3 is 15 residues long. CDR3 DNA sequence: TGTGCCAGCCTTTATCTAGCGGGAGGTACGGAGACCCAGTACTTC. This sequence encodes CASLYLAGGTETQYF.

V is TRBV6-5 and J is TRBJ1-2; 9 bases fit TRBD1. CDR1 MNHEY and CDR2 SVGAGI come from the germline V gene. J gave up 8 bases and V 6 bases, and 10 bases lay outside the gene matches. This CDR3 is 14 amino acids long. The CDR3 nucleotides are TGTGCCAGCAGATTGTCCGGGACAGGGTGGGGCTACACCTTC. Translated, it gives CASRLSGTGWGYTF.

This chain uses TRBV7-3 with TRBJ2-2; perhaps TRBD1 as D (6 bases). CDR1 is SGHTA, CDR2 FQGTGA, per germline. The ends were cut back, 5 bases at V and 7 bases at J, with 11 bases in the middle. This CDR3 contains 13 residues. This chain's CDR3 is CASSLQGHGELFF. For the CDR3, the DNA is TGTGCCAGCAGCCTACAGGGCCACGGGGAGCTGTTTTTT.

This clone was seen once. The chain is built from TRBV7-3 and TRBJ2-3; TRBD2 agrees at 11 bases. This CDR3 is built from 15 residues. Germline CDR1 reads SGHTA; CDR2 reads FQGTGA. The V segment lost 5 bases and the J segment 2 bases; nucleotides outside the gene matches: 3. DNA for the CDR3: TGTGCCAGCAGCCTAGCGGGGGGAGCCACAGATACGCAGTATTTT. Translating gives CASSLAGGATDTQYF.

In this sample, this clone turned up a few times. The chain is built from TRBV7-2 and TRBJ1-3, with D possibly matching TRBD1 (6 bases). CDR1 and CDR2 (germline): SGHTA, FQGNSA. The CDR3 contains 16 residues. V lost 0 bases and J 0 bases, leaving 9 bases between the germline ends. In DNA form, the CDR3 reads TGTGCCAGCAGCTTAGCGGGGGCGAACTCTGGAAACACCATATATTTT. The encoded protein is CASSLAGANSGNTIYF.

DNA for the CDR3: TGTGCCAGCAGTAATCTGTTCGTCGGGGAGACCCAGTACTTC. Translated: CASSNLFVGETQYF. J is TRBJ2-5 and V is TRBV6-6, with no clear D. This CDR3 contains 14 residues. Deletions cut 5 bases from V and 5 bases from J, with 15 bases between. Germline V gives CDR1 MNHNY, CDR2 SVGAGI (reference sequence).

The V and J genes are TRBV19 and TRBJ2-7, with 8 bases matching TRBD1. J lost 4 bases, V lost 11 bases, and 13 bases had no gene match. Germline lookup yields CDR1 LNHDA and CDR2 SQIVND (reference sequence). The CDR3 contains 14 residues. CDR3 DNA: TGTGCCTCAAAGGTGACAGGGGAAACGTACGAGCAGTACTTC. Protein sequence: CASKVTGETYEQYF.

The sample holds one count of this clone. The chain carries TRBV29-1 and TRBJ2-2; D possibly corresponds to TRBD2 (6 bases). The germline V gene has CDR1 SQVTM and CDR2 ANQGSEA. The CDR3 spans 12 residues. CDR3 residues: CGFRDSTGELFF. The CDR3 DNA sequence: TGCGGGTTTCGGGACTCCACCGGGGAGCTGTTTTTT.

The chain recombines TRBV29-1 with TRBJ1-3; D gene uncertain. CDR3 length: 13 amino acids. Trimming took 6 bases from V and 3 from J, leaving 12 bases between them. Germline V gene sequence: CDR1 SQVTM, CDR2 ANQGSEA. The chain's CDR3 is CSVVRDIGNTIYF. CDR3 nucleotide sequence: TGCAGCGTCGTCCGCGACATTGGAAACACCATATATTTT.

This chain joins TRBV19 and TRBJ2-2; D is perhaps TRBD2 (5 bases). Trimming pared 5 bases from V and 5 bases from J, leaving 12 bases between. Per germline, CDR1 LNHDA and CDR2 SQIVND (reference sequence). The length of the CDR3 is 14 residues. The CDR3 nucleotides read TGTGCCAGTAGTCCCCGGACTGGGACCGGGGAGCTGTTTTTT. It specifies CASSPRTGTGELFF.

This sequence joins TRBV6-5 and TRBJ1-5; no clear D gene. Germline values: CDR1 MNHEY, CDR2 SVGAGI. The CDR3 sequence is 15 residues long. With 5 bases removed from V and 5 bases from J, the gap between germline ends came to 16 bases. DNA for the CDR3: TGTGCCAGCAGTAGAGGGATTTCCGGGGATCAGCCCCAGCATTTT. It codes for CASSRGISGDQPQHF.

This clone was counted once. This chain joins TRBV11-1 and TRBJ2-3; no clear D gene. CDR3 size: 13 residues. Germline lookup yields CDR1 SGHAT and CDR2 FQDESV (reference sequence). V shed 1 base and J shed 10 bases, with 12 bases lying between them. This chain's CDR3 is CASSLEPGRAQYF. The CDR3, as DNA: TGTGCCAGCAGCTTAGAGCCGGGTCGTGCGCAGTATTTT.

The rearrangement links TRBV5-6 to TRBJ2-7; D may be TRBD2 (5 bases). V lost 3 bases and J lost 3, with 22 bases in between. This CDR3 spans 17 amino acids. CDR1 SGHDT and CDR2 YYEEEE come from the germline V gene. The CDR3 DNA sequence: TGTGCCAGCAGCTACGGGGTGTCACGGGTTGGGAACTACGAGCAGTACTTC. This codes for CASSYGVSRVGNYEQYF.

This clone was seen a handful of times. The chain combines TRBV21-1 with TRBJ1-1; the D call in the table, TRBD1, was not verified against the DNA. TRBV21-1 is a documented pseudogene. The CDR3 sequence is 13 residues long. The CDR3 spells CASSQTANTEAFF. The CDR3 DNA reads as TGTGCCAGCAGCCAAACAGCGAACACTGAAGCTTTCTTT.

The table lists this clone with a few counts. The chain has TRBV19 and TRBJ1-4; no clear D. The germline V gene has CDR1 LNHDA and CDR2 SQIVND (reference sequence). CDR3 length: 12 residues. V was trimmed by 5 bases and J by 11 bases, leaving 12 bases between them. CDR3 bases: TGTGCCAGTAGTTCTGGTCTGGGCAAACTGTTTTTT. Protein sequence: CASSSGLGKLFF.

The chain links TRBV7-8 to TRBJ2-1, with a tentative D call TRBD1 (6 bases). V lost 4 bases, J lost 5 bases, and 18 bases lay in between. Germline CDR1 and CDR2: SGHVS and FQNEAQ. The CDR3 spans 16 residues. CDR3 loop: CASSYRQALGDNEQFF. The CDR3 bases are TGTGCCAGCAGCTACCGACAGGCCCTCGGGGACAATGAGCAGTTCTTC.

The J gene is TRBJ2-1, the V gene TRBV9; 13 bases align to TRBD2. In germline, CDR1 is SGDLS, CDR2 YYNGEE. V lost 3 bases, J lost 7 bases, and 7 bases stayed unmatched. This CDR3 contains 16 residues. DNA of the CDR3: TGTGCCAGCAGCGACGGGACTAGCGGGGCCGGGAATGAGCAGTTCTTC. The encoded protein is CASSDGTSGAGNEQFF.

V usage is TRBV6-5 and J usage is TRBJ2-7; D possibly corresponds to TRBD2 (6 bases). The germline V gene encodes CDR1 MNHEY and CDR2 SVGAGI. The CDR3 sequence is 16 residues long. Trimming pared 1 base from V and 5 bases from J, leaving 18 bases between. CDR3 coding DNA: TGTGCCAGCAGTTACTATGGACCGGGACTTTCGCACGAGCAGTACTTC. This gives the protein CASSYYGPGLSHEQYF.

This chain uses TRBV5-4 with TRBJ2-7, with 8 bases lining up with TRBD1. CDR1 and CDR2 (germline): SGHNT, YYREEE (reference sequence). V shed 2 bases, J shed 2 bases, and the junction held 6 bases outside the gene matches. This CDR3 has 15 residues. CDR3: CASSFVPTGAYEQYF. CDR3 in DNA: TGTGCCAGCAGCTTTGTACCGACAGGGGCCTACGAGCAGTACTTC.

This clone was detected once. The chain recombines TRBV19 with TRBJ1-1; the D gene is possibly TRBD1 (5 bases). The CDR3 sequence is 18 residues long. From germline, CDR1 is LNHDA and CDR2 SQIVND (reference sequence). V dropped 4 bases and J dropped 1 base, with 22 bases sitting between them. CDR3 protein: CASSTPFRAQGGNTEAFF. The DNA of the CDR3 is TGTGCCAGTAGTACTCCCTTTAGGGCGCAGGGAGGGAACACTGAAGCTTTCTTT.